The 18 T cell receptor beta chains below all came from one sample that was sequenced in a study of T cell responses to AZD1222 COVID-19 vaccine. Sequenced by immunoSEQ multiplex PCR; TCRdb stores in-frame clones only, minus some. The sample yields more than 110,000 clones, 70% to 90% seen once. The source material was peripheral blood, sampled on day 0 of AZD1222 vaccination. The origin of the receptors is an adult in good health.

This chain links TRBV30 with TRBJ2-7; 10 bases agree with TRBD2. Germline trimming cut 5 bases from V and 7 bases from J; bases unmatched to any gene: 8. In germline, CDR1 is GTSNPN, CDR2 SVGIG (reference sequence). The CDR3 sequence is 13 residues long. This chain's CDR3 is CAWGLAAPREQYF. The CDR3, as DNA: TGTGCCTGGGGACTAGCGGCCCCTCGGGAGCAGTACTTC.

In DNA form, the CDR3 reads TGCGCCATCGGCTCTGGGGCCAACGTCCTGACTTTC. Amino acid sequence: CAIGSGANVLTF. The rearrangement links TRBV4-1 to TRBJ2-6; D call uncertain. V was cut by 10 bases and J by 0 bases, with 4 bases left in between. The CDR3 sequence is 12 residues long. From germline, CDR1 is MGHRA and CDR2 YSYEKL.

The J gene is TRBJ2-7, the V gene TRBV3-1 (or the pseudogene TRBV3-2); no clear D. The V gene's germline CDR1 is LGHDT and CDR2 YNNKEL (reference sequence). This CDR3 comprises 14 residues. V lost 3 bases to trimming and J lost 1 base, with 10 bases between them. Written as DNA, the CDR3 is TGTGCCAGCAGCCAGCAGACACTTTCCTACGAGCAGTACTTC. Its translation: CASSQQTLSYEQYF.

The chain carries TRBV7-2 and TRBJ1-1, with 9 nucleotides matching TRBD1. CDR1 and CDR2 (germline): SGHTA, FQGNSA. CDR3 length equals 15 residues. Unmatched junction bases numbered 10, after V lost 5 bases and J lost 6 bases. This CDR3 reads CASSPGTGTIAEAFF. In DNA, the CDR3 is TGTGCCAGCAGCCCAGGGACAGGGACCATCGCTGAAGCTTTCTTT.

The rearrangement uses TRBV27 and TRBJ1-1, with TRBD1 matching over 7 bases. CDR1 MNHEY and CDR2 SMNVEV come from the germline V gene (reference sequence). This CDR3 spans 13 amino acids. V lost 11 bases and J lost 4; bases outside the gene matches: 10. The chain's CDR3 is CAAGGLGSTEAFF. DNA of the CDR3: TGTGCCGCAGGGGGGCTGGGTAGCACTGAAGCTTTCTTT.

The rearrangement uses TRBV4-3 and TRBJ1-1; D not certain. V dropped 5 bases and J dropped 6 bases, with 13 bases sitting between them. The CDR3 extends over 13 amino acids. Germline loops: CDR1 LGHNA, CDR2 YSLEER. The CDR3 spells CASSWKPGSEAFF. CDR3 DNA sequence: TGCGCCAGCAGCTGGAAGCCGGGGTCTGAAGCTTTCTTT.

This rearrangement joins TRBV19 to TRBJ1-5; D might be TRBD1 (6 bases). The germline V gene encodes CDR1 LNHDA and CDR2 SQIVND (reference sequence). Trimming left V 5 bases short and J 1 base short, with 18 bases between. This CDR3 has 17 residues. The CDR3 coding sequence is TGTGCCAGTAGTGCAAGGGGGGGGTTGCTCAGCAATCAGCCCCAGCATTTT. Translated: CASSARGGLLSNQPQHF.

The chain links TRBV18 to TRBJ1-5, with D perhaps TRBD1 (5 bases). V lost 1 base, J lost 8 bases, and 9 bases lay in between. Germline CDR1 reads KGHSH; CDR2 reads LQKENI. This CDR3 region has 13 residues. In DNA, the CDR3 is TGTGCCAGCTCACCACATCGGGACGAGCCCCAGCATTTT. Protein: CASSPHRDEPQHF.

This rearrangement joins TRBV3-1 (or the pseudogene TRBV3-2) to TRBJ1-1; D is unclear. Germline V gene sequence: CDR1 LGHDT, CDR2 YNNKEL (reference sequence). The CDR3 length is 14 residues. Trimming pared 2 bases from V and 4 bases from J, leaving 11 bases between. CDR3 DNA: TGTGCCAGCAGCCAAACGTACGGAACCACTGAAGCTTTCTTT. Amino acids: CASSQTYGTTEAFF.

This chain joins TRBV18 and TRBJ1-1, with TRBD1 as a possible D gene (6 bases). Trimming left V 3 bases short and J 11 bases short, with 19 bases between. Germline V gene data show CDR1 as KGHSH and CDR2 as LQKENI. The CDR3 totals 14 residues. CDR3 coding DNA: TGTGCCAGCTCACCCATTTTTCCACAGGGATCGGCTTTCTTT. Its protein product is CASSPIFPQGSAFF.

This chain joins TRBV4-2 and TRBJ2-1; D unclear. V lost 1 base and J lost 4, with 17 bases in between. In germline, CDR1 is LGHNA, CDR2 YNFKEQ. This CDR3 has 17 residues. CDR3 sequence (DNA): TGTGCCAGCAGCCAAGGGGAAACCCCCTCGTCATACAATGAGCAGTTCTTC. Translation: CASSQGETPSSYNEQFF.

This clone was seen just once. V usage is TRBV12-3 or TRBV12-4 and J usage is TRBJ1-5; tentative D call: TRBD1 (5 bases). This CDR3 is 12 amino acids long. Trimming cost V 8 bases and J 9 bases, with 14 bases left between them. CDR3: CASSFMGGPQHF. As DNA, the CDR3 is TGTGCCAGCTCGTTTATGGGGGGGCCCCAGCATTTT.

V is TRBV7-2 and J is TRBJ1-2, with 7 bases lining up with TRBD1. From germline, CDR1 is SGHTA and CDR2 FQGNSA. This CDR3 comprises 15 residues. J was trimmed by 2 bases and V by 3 bases; bases with no gene match: 6. The CDR3 DNA is TGTGCCAGCAGCTTTCCCGGGACAGAGAACTATGGCTACACCTTC. It codes for CASSFPGTENYGYTF. The full variable domain, rest sourced from reference TRBV7-2 and TRBJ1-2, is GAGVSQSPSNKVTEKGKDVELRCDPISGHTALYWYRQSLGQGLEFLIYFQGNSAPDKSGLPSDRFSAERTGGSVSTLTIQRTQQEDSAVYLCASSFPGTENYGYTFGSGTRLTVV.

The genes are TRBV4-3 and TRBJ2-1; the D is unclear. V was clipped by 4 bases and J by 0 bases, with 13 bases between them. The germline V gene encodes CDR1 LGHNA and CDR2 YSLEER. This CDR3 is 16 amino acids long. CDR3 coding DNA: TGCGCCAGCAGCCGCCGACTGGATGGCTCCTACAATGAGCAGTTCTTC. Amino acids: CASSRRLDGSYNEQFF.

DNA of the CDR3: TGTGCCAGCAGTTCCTGGACTAGCGGGGGTACCGGGGAGCTGTTTTTT. It translates to CASSSWTSGGTGELFF. J is TRBJ2-2 and V is TRBV28; 13 positions agree with TRBD2. This CDR3 is 16 amino acids long. V trimming: 4 bases; J trimming: 5 bases; junction bases outside the gene matches: 4. Germline V lookup: CDR1 MDHEN, CDR2 SYDVKM.

The V call is TRBV27, the J call TRBJ1-3, with D unresolved. The germline gives CDR1 MNHEY, CDR2 SMNVEV (reference sequence). CDR3 length: 13 residues. The ends were cut back, 5 bases at V and 4 bases at J, with 9 bases in the middle. The CDR3 DNA follows: TGTGCCAGCAGTCCGACTGGGGGAAACACCATATATTTT. The encoded protein is CASSPTGGNTIYF.

The gene calls are TRBV3-1 (or the pseudogene TRBV3-2) and TRBJ2-7, with D unresolved. V lost 4 bases and J lost 3, with 13 bases in between. Looked up from germline, CDR1 is LGHDT and CDR2 is YNNKEL (reference sequence). This CDR3 has 14 amino acids. The CDR3 DNA reads as TGTGCCAGCAGCCTTCGAGCGAGGCACTACGAGCAGTACTTC. It specifies CASSLRARHYEQYF.

This chain uses TRBV6-2 or TRBV6-3 with TRBJ1-1, with unresolved D. CDR1 and CDR2 from the germline V gene are MNHEY and SVGEGT. V was shortened by 4 bases and J by 1 base, with 7 bases between the two germline ends. The CDR3 is 13 amino acids. In nucleotides, the CDR3 is TGTGCCAGCAGTTGGACCGAGAACACTGAAGCTTTCTTT. Its protein product is CASSWTENTEAFF.